The rows below give T cell receptor beta chains drawn from one sample of a study of PD-1 blockade in classical Hodgkin lymphoma. Measured with immunoSEQ multiplex PCR; TCRdb has only the in-frame clones, and not every one. The table shows more than 10,000 clones, with 80% occurring only once. This specimen was peripheral blood mononuclear cells (PBMCs), taken before the second cycle of nivolumab. The receptor source for this set is a human donor with classical Hodgkin lymphoma. Each CDR3 is given with its conserved first and last residue. D genes are given only for firm matches. Some rows mark clone size as missing; the rest say once, few, many or name a class of expanded clone.

J gene: TRBJ1-3; D gene: NA; V gene: TRBV7-9; clone size: NA; CDR3 DNA: TGTGCCAGCAGCTTGACGGGGGTCCCCTCTGGAAACACCATATATTTT; CDR3 protein: CASSLTGVPSGNTIYF
J gene: TRBJ1-1; D gene: NA; V gene: TRBV7-9; clone size: NA; CDR3 DNA: TGTGCCAGCAGCTTAGGGGTCACTGAAGCTTTCTTT; CDR3 protein: CASSLGVTEAFF
J gene: TRBJ1-1; D gene: NA; V gene: TRBV7-6; clone size: few; CDR3 DNA: TGTGCCAGCAGCCCCACCCCTCGGACAGCAAACACTGAAGCTTTCTTT; CDR3 protein: CASSPTPRTANTEAFF
J gene: TRBJ1-5; D gene: NA; V gene: TRBV2; clone size: NA; CDR3 DNA: TGTGCCAGCAGTGCTGGAATCGGCAATCAGCCCCAGCATTTT; CDR3 protein: CASSAGIGNQPQHF
J gene: TRBJ1-2; D gene: TRBD1; V gene: TRBV4-2; clone size: NA; CDR3 DNA: TGTGCCAGCAGCCAAGAGGGGGACAGGGGGCCTCGCTACACCTTC; CDR3 protein: CASSQEGDRGPRYTF
J gene: TRBJ2-7; D gene: TRBD2; V gene: TRBV19; clone size: NA; CDR3 DNA: TGTGCCAGTACCCCGGGGACTAGCTCCTACGAGCAGTACTTC; CDR3 protein: CASTPGTSSYEQYF
J gene: TRBJ2-1; D gene: NA; V gene: TRBV27; clone size: NA; CDR3 DNA: TGTGCCAGCAGTTTTTCGGGGACCAGGAGGGATGAGCAGTTCTTC; CDR3 protein: CASSFSGTRRDEQFF
J gene: TRBJ1-1; D gene: TRBD1; V gene: TRBV23-1; clone size: NA; CDR3 DNA: TGCGCCTCAGCCGTAGGGGGCAACATGAACACTGAAGCTTTCTTT; CDR3 protein: CASAVGGNMNTEAFF
J gene: TRBJ2-7; D gene: TRBD2; V gene: TRBV2; clone size: NA; CDR3 DNA: TGTGCCAGCGTTAGCGGGAGTCCCTCCTACGAGCAGTACTTC; CDR3 protein: CASVSGSPSYEQYF
J gene: TRBJ1-1; D gene: TRBD1; V gene: TRBV14; clone size: NA; CDR3 DNA: TGTGCCAGCAGCCTGACAGGGGGGACTGAAGCTTTCTTT; CDR3 protein: CASSLTGGTEAFF
J gene: TRBJ2-2; D gene: TRBD2; V gene: TRBV7-7; clone size: NA; CDR3 DNA: TGTGCTAGCAGCTTCCATCCTAGCGGGAGATCGACCACCGGGGAGCTGTTTTTT; CDR3 protein: CASSFHPSGRSTTGELFF
J gene: TRBJ2-2; D gene: NA; V gene: TRBV7-9; clone size: NA; CDR3 DNA: TGTGCCAGCAGCCCCTCCGGTCGGCATGCGAACACCGGGGAGCTGTTTTTT; CDR3 protein: CASSPSGRHANTGELFF
J gene: TRBJ2-1; D gene: NA; V gene: TRBV7-3; clone size: NA; CDR3 DNA: TGTGCCAGCAGCTTATCTGACTACTCCTACAATGAGCAGTTCTTC; CDR3 protein: CASSLSDYSYNEQFF
J gene: TRBJ1-1; D gene: NA; V gene: TRBV15; clone size: once; CDR3 DNA: TGTGCCACCAGCAGAGAGGGGGGGGACACTGAAGCTTTCTTT; CDR3 protein: CATSREGGDTEAFF
J gene: TRBJ2-3; D gene: TRBD2; V gene: TRBV6-4; clone size: NA; CDR3 DNA: TGTGCCAGCAGTGAACTAGCGGGAGGGCCGGGTACGCAGTATTTT; CDR3 protein: CASSELAGGPGTQYF
J gene: TRBJ2-7; D gene: TRBD1; V gene: TRBV19; clone size: NA; CDR3 DNA: TGTGCCAGTGGTGCCGGGACAGGGAAATACGAGCAGTACTTC; CDR3 protein: CASGAGTGKYEQYF
J gene: TRBJ1-1; D gene: NA; V gene: TRBV27; clone size: NA; CDR3 DNA: TGTGCCAGCAGTTCGTGGACGGGGAACACTGAAGCTTTCTTT; CDR3 protein: CASSSWTGNTEAFF
J gene: TRBJ2-1; D gene: NA; V gene: TRBV7-9; clone size: NA; CDR3 DNA: TGTGCCAGCAGTTTTTCGGAGGTTCCCTACAATGAGCAGTTCTTC; CDR3 protein: CASSFSEVPYNEQFF
J gene: TRBJ2-1; D gene: NA; V gene: TRBV15; clone size: NA; CDR3 DNA: TGTGCCACCAGCAGAGATCTAGCAGCCTCCTACAATGAGCAGTTCTTC; CDR3 protein: CATSRDLAASYNEQFF
J gene: TRBJ1-6; D gene: NA; V gene: TRBV28; clone size: few; CDR3 DNA: TGTGCCAGCAGCCGACCAACCAGGGGTTCACCCCTCCACTTT; CDR3 protein: CASSRPTRGSPLHF
J gene: TRBJ1-4; D gene: NA; V gene: TRBV7-9; clone size: NA; CDR3 DNA: TGTGCCAGCAGCCCGGACGGGGGGCGCGATGAAAAACTGTTTTTT; CDR3 protein: CASSPDGGRDEKLFF
J gene: TRBJ1-1; D gene: NA; V gene: TRBV30; clone size: NA; CDR3 DNA: TGTGCCTGGAGTGGTATCGGTATGGGGGCTGAAGCTTTCTTT; CDR3 protein: CAWSGIGMGAEAFF
J gene: TRBJ1-2; D gene: NA; V gene: TRBV28; clone size: NA; CDR3 DNA: TGTGCCAGCAGTTTAGGTAGTACCTATGGCTACACCTTC; CDR3 protein: CASSLGSTYGYTF
J gene: TRBJ2-7; D gene: NA; V gene: TRBV28; clone size: NA; CDR3 DNA: TGTGCCAGCAGTTTCGGGCGGAACGAGCAGTACTTC; CDR3 protein: CASSFGRNEQYF
J gene: TRBJ2-3; D gene: NA; V gene: TRBV10-3; clone size: NA; CDR3 DNA: TGTGCCATCAGTGACGTGGATACGCAGTATTTT; CDR3 protein: CAISDVDTQYF
J gene: TRBJ1-1; D gene: TRBD1; V gene: TRBV9; clone size: NA; CDR3 DNA: TGTGCCAGCAGCGTAGTCCCGCAGGGGGTCACTGAAGCTTTCTTT; CDR3 protein: CASSVVPQGVTEAFF
J gene: TRBJ1-6; D gene: TRBD1; V gene: TRBV5-5; clone size: NA; CDR3 DNA: TGTGCCAGCAGCTTACAGGGGAGAAATTCACCCCTCCACTTT; CDR3 protein: CASSLQGRNSPLHF
J gene: TRBJ2-2; D gene: NA; V gene: TRBV19; clone size: NA; CDR3 DNA: TGTGCCAGTATTTTACAGGGAGGCGGCACCGGGGAGCTGTTTTTT; CDR3 protein: CASILQGGGTGELFF
J gene: TRBJ2-7; D gene: NA; V gene: TRBV11-1; clone size: NA; CDR3 DNA: TGTGCCAGCAGCTCCGACAGGCGCACCTACGAGCAGTACTTC; CDR3 protein: CASSSDRRTYEQYF
J gene: TRBJ2-1; D gene: TRBD2; V gene: TRBV4-1; clone size: NA; CDR3 DNA: TGCGCCAGCAGCTCAAAACGGGGGGTGCAGTTCTTC; CDR3 protein: CASSSKRGVQFF
J gene: TRBJ2-1; D gene: NA; V gene: TRBV4-1; clone size: NA; CDR3 DNA: TGCGCCAGCAGCCCGTCTATCAACTCGAATGAGCAGTTCTTC; CDR3 protein: CASSPSINSNEQFF
J gene: TRBJ1-1; D gene: NA; V gene: TRBV10-2; clone size: NA; CDR3 DNA: TGCGCCAGCAGGGTCTTTAACACTGAAGCTTTCTTT; CDR3 protein: CASRVFNTEAFF